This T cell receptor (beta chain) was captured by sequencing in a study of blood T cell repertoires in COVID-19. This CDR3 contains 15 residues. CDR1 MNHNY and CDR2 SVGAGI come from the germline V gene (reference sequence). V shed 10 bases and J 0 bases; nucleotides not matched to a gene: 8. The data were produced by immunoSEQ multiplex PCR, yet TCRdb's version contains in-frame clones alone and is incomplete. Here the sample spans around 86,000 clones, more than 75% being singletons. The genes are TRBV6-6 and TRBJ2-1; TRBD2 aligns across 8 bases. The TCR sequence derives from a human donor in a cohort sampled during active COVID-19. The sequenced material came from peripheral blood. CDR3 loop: CAISFGGGSYNEQFF. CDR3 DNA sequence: TGTGCCATTAGCTTCGGGGGGGGCTCCTACAATGAGCAGTTCTTC.